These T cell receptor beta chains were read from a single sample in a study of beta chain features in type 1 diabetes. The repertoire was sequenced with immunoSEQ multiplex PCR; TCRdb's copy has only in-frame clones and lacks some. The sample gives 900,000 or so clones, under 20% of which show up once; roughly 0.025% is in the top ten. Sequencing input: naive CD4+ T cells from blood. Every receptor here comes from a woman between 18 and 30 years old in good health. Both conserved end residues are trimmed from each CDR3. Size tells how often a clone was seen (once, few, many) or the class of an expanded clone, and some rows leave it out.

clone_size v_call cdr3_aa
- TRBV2 ASSEDRNTEAF
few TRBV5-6 ASSLRSQAF
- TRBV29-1 SWGGRTDTQY
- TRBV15 ATSREAGLYEQY
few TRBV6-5 ASKAGGSSNGYT
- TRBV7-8 ASSRRRDNPYEQY
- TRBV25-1 ASTTALNTEAF
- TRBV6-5 ASRRTDFMNTEAF
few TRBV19 ASSPTGTRKRFTDTQY
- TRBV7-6 ASSTELRNEQY
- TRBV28 ASWSQGSSYNEQF
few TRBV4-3 ASSQDSWGRGNEQF
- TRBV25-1 ASSDNTKREARQETQY
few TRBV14 ASSRVTVRYNEQF
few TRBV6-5 ASRTGITYEQY
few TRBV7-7 ASSLGGSGNEQF
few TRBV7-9 ASSLGQGKFEAF
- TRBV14 ASSPRWDSHYNEQF
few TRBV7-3 ASSPSLSGYT
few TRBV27 ASSQYRDQETQY
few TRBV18 ASSPPAGAGYEQF
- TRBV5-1 ASSLTPETGAVTDTQY
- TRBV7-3 ASSLSGQGDTQY
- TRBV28 ASSPSGQFNQPQH
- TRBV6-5 ASSQDQKSQY
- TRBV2 ASRGPLETQY
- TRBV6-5 ATTLMGQGFYGYT
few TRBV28 ASSLSGGPPDTQY
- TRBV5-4 ASSFLGQGVAKNIQY
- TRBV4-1 ASSQVGAGGEVQF
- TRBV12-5 ASGRGLRQGSSYNEQF
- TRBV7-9 ASSRTQRGLAGVNEQF
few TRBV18 ASSPSGGREQF
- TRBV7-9 ASSPGAKNIQY
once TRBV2 ANRPGDRFSTDTQY
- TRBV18 ASSPPSGRYEQY
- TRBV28 ASSFETGNTIY
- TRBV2 ASFREEQGWTQY
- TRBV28 ASSFPRGAGVNEQF
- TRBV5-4 ASSLDGPWF
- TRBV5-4 ASSLVGTEQQF
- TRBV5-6 ASRSLRNTEAF
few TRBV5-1 ASSLQLAGGAEQF
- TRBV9 ASSVPGTEAF
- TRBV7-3 ASSAVAGRGEQF
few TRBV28 ASSLQGYEQF
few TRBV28 ASSPKRAQF
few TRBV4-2 ASSQEVTGREQF
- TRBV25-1 ASSEEGTEDTEAF
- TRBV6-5 ASSPGQRGRNTIY
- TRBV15 ATSREQGNTEAF
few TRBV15 ATSGGSSGANVLT
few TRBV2 ASRTLILGETQY
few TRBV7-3 ASSPTGTGGKEQY
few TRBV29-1 SVRLAPDTQY